These T cell receptor beta chains were read from a single sample in a study of blood T cell repertoires in COVID-19. Profiling relied on immunoSEQ multiplex PCR, and the TCRdb table lists in-frame clones only, not all of them. Here the sample spans under 400,000 clones, around 87% being singletons. Sequencing was carried out using peripheral blood. These receptors all stem from a woman in her 30s with COVID-19, enrolled during active disease. CDR3s include the opening cysteine and the closing phenylalanine or tryptophan. D genes are given only for firm matches. Only part of the rows carry a size: once, few, many, or a class if the clone is expanded.

V	J	D	size	CDR3	DNA
TRBV3-1/TRBV3-2	TRBJ2-2	.	once	CASSQGPSPGELFF	TGTGCCAGCAGCCAAGGGCCCAGTCCCGGGGAGCTGTTTTTT
TRBV9	TRBJ2-2	TRBD2	.	CASTSVGAGDTGELFF	TGTGCCAGCACCAGCGTTGGTGCGGGAGACACCGGGGAGCTGTTTTTT
TRBV19	TRBJ2-7	TRBD1	.	CASSASGTGNYEQYF	TGTGCCAGTAGTGCCTCCGGGACAGGGAACTACGAGCAGTACTTC
TRBV5-5	TRBJ2-3	TRBD2	.	CASSLVPSGTSTDTQYF	TGTGCCAGCAGCTTGGTGCCTAGCGGGACTTCTACAGATACGCAGTATTTT
TRBV7-9	TRBJ2-1	TRBD1	.	CASSSGGTGGNEQFF	TGTGCCAGCAGCTCGGGTGGGACAGGGGGCAATGAGCAGTTCTTC
TRBV30	TRBJ2-7	TRBD2	.	CAWMKAGAPYSYEQYF	TGTGCCTGGATGAAAGCGGGAGCTCCATACTCCTACGAGCAGTACTTC
TRBV5-4	TRBJ2-1	TRBD1	.	CASSLGRDRAYNEQFF	TGTGCCAGCAGCTTGGGAAGGGACAGGGCATACAATGAGCAGTTCTTC
TRBV25-1	TRBJ1-1	.	few	CASSDEVPGKF	TGTGCCAGCAGTGACGAAGTTCCAGGTAAGTTT
TRBV25-1	TRBJ1-6	.	.	CASKEGAWGSPLHF	TGTGCCAGCAAAGAAGGGGCATGGGGTTCACCCCTCCACTTT
TRBV27	TRBJ1-6	TRBD1	.	CASSPQTGLGNSPLHF	TGTGCCAGCAGTCCGCAGACAGGGCTTGGGAATTCACCCCTCCACTTT
TRBV4-1	TRBJ2-7	TRBD2	once	CASSQDPTSGRAYEQYF	TGCGCCAGCAGCCAAGATCCGACTAGCGGGAGGGCCTACGAGCAGTACTTC
TRBV6-2/TRBV6-3	TRBJ2-7	TRBD2	.	CASSYQGTSGYEQYF	TGTGCCAGCAGTTATCAGGGGACTAGCGGCTACGAGCAGTACTTC
TRBV7-3	TRBJ2-1	TRBD2	.	CASSLTGREGVYNEQFF	TGTGCCAGCAGCTTAACGGGGCGGGAGGGAGTTTACAATGAGCAGTTCTTC
TRBV27	TRBJ2-2	.	.	CASSLPTGELFF	TGTGCCAGCAGTCTCCCCACCGGGGAGCTGTTTTTT
TRBV6-5	TRBJ2-2	TRBD2	once	CASSYPLAGETGELFF	TGTGCCAGCAGTTATCCTCTAGCGGGAGAGACCGGGGAGCTGTTTTTT
TRBV5-4	TRBJ2-3	TRBD2	.	CASSFWTSTDTQYF	TGTGCCAGCAGCTTTTGGACTAGTACAGATACGCAGTATTTT
TRBV19	TRBJ1-2	.	few	CASRRGHFGYTF	TGTGCCAGTAGAAGGGGACATTTTGGCTACACCTTC
TRBV30	TRBJ2-3	TRBD2	many	CAWTGLADTDTQYF	TGTGCCTGGACCGGGCTAGCGGACACAGATACGCAGTATTTT
TRBV9	TRBJ2-2	TRBD1	.	CASSETGGAGELFF	TGTGCCAGCAGCGAAACAGGGGGTGCCGGGGAGCTGTTTTTT
TRBV5-5	TRBJ2-5	.	.	CASSRTIRETQYF	TGTGCCAGCAGCCGGACTATTAGGGAGACCCAGTACTTC
TRBV5-4	TRBJ2-7	TRBD2	.	CASSRTSGRTRYEQYF	TGTGCCAGCAGCCGAACTAGCGGGAGGACCCGCTACGAGCAGTACTTC
TRBV10-3	TRBJ2-1	.	.	CAIRIADLEGNEQFF	TGTGCCATCAGAATAGCGGACCTGGAGGGTAATGAGCAGTTCTTC
TRBV15	TRBJ2-5	TRBD1	.	CATSRPIITGGDQETQYF	TGTGCCACCAGCAGACCCATAATTACAGGGGGAGACCAAGAGACCCAGTACTTC
TRBV28	TRBJ2-7	TRBD2	.	CASSSVVGGYEQYF	TGTGCCAGCAGTTCAGTAGTGGGGGGGTACGAGCAGTACTTC
TRBV4-3	TRBJ2-1	TRBD1	.	CASSQAWGQALVEQFF	TGCGCCAGCAGCCAGGCCTGGGGACAGGCGTTAGTTGAGCAGTTCTTC
TRBV5-1	TRBJ2-7	.	.	CASSMDNSYEQYF	TGCGCCAGCAGTATGGACAACTCCTACGAGCAGTACTTC
TRBV5-1	TRBJ2-3	TRBD2	.	CASSGGLAGGPNTQYF	TGCGCCAGCAGCGGAGGACTAGCGGGAGGGCCCAATACGCAGTATTTT
TRBV30	TRBJ2-6	TRBD1	.	CAWSVTRTGRPSGANVLTF	TGTGCCTGGAGTGTAACCAGGACAGGGCGACCTTCTGGGGCCAACGTCCTGACTTTC